Listed below are T cell receptor beta chains from one sample, sequenced in a study of shared clonotypes between healthy human individuals. The repertoire was sequenced with immunoSEQ multiplex PCR; TCRdb's copy has only in-frame clones and lacks some. The sample includes over 800,000 clones, about 91% of them seen just once. What was sequenced was naive CD8+ T cells sorted from blood. These receptors were collected from a man aged 25-40 years in good health. The CDR3 runs from the conserved cysteine through the conserved F or W. D genes are given only for firm matches. Clone size is shown for a subset of rows, as once, few, many or a class of expanded clone.

d_call	v_call	j_call	clone_size	cdr3_nt	cdr3_aa
-	TRBV21-1	TRBJ1-5	-	TGTGCCAGCAGCAAGCCCCAGCCCCAGCATTTT	CASSKPQPQHF
-	TRBV30	TRBJ2-3	-	TGTGCCTGGAGTAACTTTTCTAGCACAGATACGCAGTATTTT	CAWSNFSSTDTQYF
TRBD1	TRBV2	TRBJ2-7	-	TGTGCCAGCAGGGGGGACAGAGGGGCCCCAGACCCGTACGAGCAGTACTTC	CASRGDRGAPDPYEQYF
-	TRBV28	TRBJ1-4	-	TGTGCCAGCAGTACATGGACGGCCGGGGAAGAAAAACTGTTTTTT	CASSTWTAGEEKLFF
-	TRBV28	TRBJ2-7	-	TGTGCCAGCAGTTTCCTCCCACAGGGACATACCTACGAGCAGTACTTC	CASSFLPQGHTYEQYF
-	TRBV25-1	TRBJ2-7	-	TGTGCCAGCAGTGAATCTATCCGGGGGCGAGGGGAGGACGAGCAGTACTTC	CASSESIRGRGEDEQYF
-	TRBV28	TRBJ2-3	-	TGTGCCAGCAGTTTACAGCTAAACACAGATACGCAGTATTTT	CASSLQLNTDTQYF
-	TRBV10-1	TRBJ2-5	-	TGCGCCAGCAGTGAGTCGACGACAGAGACCCAGTACTTC	CASSESTTETQYF
-	TRBV13	TRBJ2-5	-	TGTGCCAGCAGCCCCACCGGGACACTACAAGAGACCCAGTACTTC	CASSPTGTLQETQYF
TRBD1	TRBV7-9	TRBJ1-5	few	TGTGCCAGCCATGACAGGGAGAGCAATCAGCCCCAGCATTTT	CASHDRESNQPQHF
-	TRBV27	TRBJ1-2	-	TGTGCCAGCAGTTTAGGCAGGGACTATGGCTACACCTTC	CASSLGRDYGYTF
-	TRBV6-5	TRBJ2-7	-	TGTGCCAGCAGTTATAGGGGCCGGGAATACGAGCAGTACTTC	CASSYRGREYEQYF
-	TRBV7-9	TRBJ1-4	-	TGTGCCAGCAGCTTAGCGCGTGAAAAACTGTTTTTT	CASSLAREKLFF
-	TRBV25-1	TRBJ1-1	few	TGTGCCAGCAGTGATTCGAGACTGGAAGCTTTCTTT	CASSDSRLEAFF
-	TRBV29-1	TRBJ2-1	-	TGCAGCGTTGACCCAGCGGATGAGCGCTACAATGAGCAGTTCTTC	CSVDPADERYNEQFF
TRBD1	TRBV7-3	TRBJ1-1	-	TGTGCCAGCAGCTTAAGGACAGGTGTGAACACTGAAGCTTTCTTT	CASSLRTGVNTEAFF
-	TRBV28	TRBJ2-3	-	TGTGCCAGCAGCCCCCTTCCTCCTAGAGATACGCAGTATTTT	CASSPLPPRDTQYF
TRBD1	TRBV10-2	TRBJ1-2	-	TGCGCCAGCAGGATCCCCCGGGACAGGACTAACTATGGCTACACCTTC	CASRIPRDRTNYGYTF
TRBD1	TRBV27	TRBJ1-5	-	TGTGCCAGCAGTTCGGGACAGGGTGTTCAGCCCCAGCATTTT	CASSSGQGVQPQHF
-	TRBV4-1	TRBJ2-1	-	TGCGCCAGCAGCCAAGTGTACAATGAGCAGTTCTTC	CASSQVYNEQFF
TRBD2	TRBV9	TRBJ2-7	-	TGTGCCAGCAGCGTAGGGTCTAGCGGTGAATACGAGCAGTACTTC	CASSVGSSGEYEQYF
-	TRBV18	TRBJ2-7	-	TGTGCCAGCTCACCAGAAGAAAACCTCTACGAGCAGTACTTC	CASSPEENLYEQYF
-	TRBV28	TRBJ2-2	-	TGTGCCAGCAGCCTGGGGACCGGGGAGCTGTTTTTT	CASSLGTGELFF
-	TRBV7-6	TRBJ2-2	-	TGTGCCAGCACCCCCGGGTACAACACCGGGGAGCTGTTTTTT	CASTPGYNTGELFF
TRBD2	TRBV7-2	TRBJ2-1	-	TGTGCCAGCGGACTACTAGCGGGAGGATACAATGAGCAGTTCTTC	CASGLLAGGYNEQFF
-	TRBV11-2	TRBJ1-5	-	TGTGCCAGCAGCTTAGCGCTCTGGGGTCAGCCCCAGCATTTT	CASSLALWGQPQHF
-	TRBV7-9	TRBJ1-5	-	TGTGCCAGCAGCTTACCGGGACCTCATCGGCCCCAGCATTTT	CASSLPGPHRPQHF
TRBD2	TRBV5-6	TRBJ2-5	-	TGTGCCAGCAGCTGGGGGACTAGCAGGGAGACCCAGTACTTC	CASSWGTSRETQYF
-	TRBV7-9	TRBJ1-5	-	TGTGCCAGCAGCCTGGCGCAGGGAGGTCAGCCCCAGCATTTT	CASSLAQGGQPQHF
TRBD2	TRBV18	TRBJ2-1	-	TGTGCCAGCTCACCTTCTTCCGGGAGGGCCTACAATGAGCAGTTCTTC	CASSPSSGRAYNEQFF
TRBD1	TRBV9	TRBJ1-1	-	TGTGCCAGCAGCGTAAGGCGACAGGGATACACTGAAGCTTTCTTT	CASSVRRQGYTEAFF
-	TRBV4-1	TRBJ1-4	-	TGCGCCAGCAGCCAAGAAGATCTCACTAATGAAAAACTGTTTTTT	CASSQEDLTNEKLFF
TRBD1	TRBV15	TRBJ2-3	-	TGTGCCACCAGCACCGACAGGGCAGATACGCAGTATTTT	CATSTDRADTQYF
TRBD2	TRBV7-2	TRBJ2-1	-	TGTGCCAGCAGGAAACTAGCGGGAGTTTTGGGCGATGAGCAGTTCTTC	CASRKLAGVLGDEQFF
-	TRBV2	TRBJ1-2	-	TGTGCCTCGCCCTCGTCGGGGGGTGGCTACACCTTC	CASPSSGGGYTF
-	TRBV5-3	TRBJ2-2	-	TGTGCCAGAAGCTGGGGGACCGGGGAGCTGTTTTTT	CARSWGTGELFF
-	TRBV5-6	TRBJ2-5	once	TGTGCCAGCAGCTTTCAGGGAGAAGAGACCCAGTACTTC	CASSFQGEETQYF
TRBD2	TRBV11-2	TRBJ2-7	-	TGTGCCAGCAGCCCCGAAGCGGGAGGGATTTCCTACGAGCAGTACTTC	CASSPEAGGISYEQYF
-	TRBV7-9	TRBJ2-1	-	TGTGCCAGCAGCCATAGCGTTAGCGCCTACAATGAGCAGTTCTTC	CASSHSVSAYNEQFF
TRBD1	TRBV15	TRBJ2-7	-	TGTGCCACCCAAGACAGGGCGAACTCCTACGAGCAGTACTTC	CATQDRANSYEQYF
TRBD1	TRBV10-1	TRBJ2-7	-	TGCGCCAGCAGTCGGGGACAGGCATACGAGCAGTACTTC	CASSRGQAYEQYF
TRBD1	TRBV30	TRBJ2-7	-	TGTGCCTGGAGTATGACAGGGGCCCACGAGCAGTACTTC	CAWSMTGAHEQYF
-	TRBV7-9	TRBJ2-3	-	TGTGCCAGCAGCTTAACAGCGGTTAGCACAGATACGCAGTATTTT	CASSLTAVSTDTQYF
TRBD1	TRBV9	TRBJ2-5	-	TGTGCCAGCAGTGGGACAGGGGGCGGAGAGACCCAGTACTTC	CASSGTGGGETQYF
TRBD2	TRBV7-8	TRBJ2-7	-	TGTGCCAGCAGCTTAGATGATAGACTAGCGGGGGCCTACGAGCAGTACTTC	CASSLDDRLAGAYEQYF
TRBD1	TRBV14	TRBJ2-7	-	TGTGCCAGCAGCATGACAGGGATCTACGAGCAGTACTTC	CASSMTGIYEQYF
TRBD2	TRBV15	TRBJ2-4	once	TGTGCCACCAGCAGAGATCTAGCGGCGACAAACATTCAGTACTTC	CATSRDLAATNIQYF
TRBD1	TRBV15	TRBJ2-1	once	TGTGCCACCAGCAGGGGACAGGAGCAGTTCTTC	CATSRGQEQFF
-	TRBV7-2	TRBJ2-7	-	TGTGCCATCACCCAGGGCAACGAGCAGTACTTC	CAITQGNEQYF
TRBD2	TRBV4-3	TRBJ2-7	-	TGCGCCAGCAGCAGCAACGTGGGCGGGAGCTCCTACGAGCAGTACTTC	CASSSNVGGSSYEQYF
-	TRBV28	TRBJ2-7	-	TGTGCCAGCAGTGAAGGGACGGGTTACGAGCAGTACTTC	CASSEGTGYEQYF
-	TRBV7-7	TRBJ2-7	-	TGTGCCAGCAGCTTAGGATGGGGACGCGAGCAGTACTTC	CASSLGWGREQYF
-	TRBV29-1	TRBJ2-1	-	TGCAGCGCCGTTGGGACCCCTGGGAGTGAGCAGTTCTTC	CSAVGTPGSEQFF
-	TRBV11-3	TRBJ2-5	-	TGTGCCAGCAGCGCCCCCGGGACAGAGACCCAGTACTTC	CASSAPGTETQYF